What follows is one T cell receptor beta chain and its context. The data originate from a study of blood T cell repertoires in COVID-19. Overall study: Samples of COVID-19 (acute and convalescent) were obtained from the United States, Italy and Spain. PBMCs, B-cell-depleted T cells, or T cells provided the cDNA or gDNA that made up the material.

Original processing methods: Amplification with reference gene primers provided the estimates of nucleated cell counts. The protocol was immunoSEQ multiplex PCR, while the TCRdb copy is restricted to in-frame clones and leaves out a portion. That table gives V, J and clone size, and the DNA gave D and trimming. In the table there are about 240,000 clones, around 85% of which are singletons. This TCR derives from a woman aged 80 or older with acute or convalescent COVID-19. Material for sequencing was peripheral blood.

Here the CDR3 DNA reads TGTGCCAGCACCCCAAATCTTGCCGCAACAGGGGGCGGCTACACCTTC. It codes for CASTPNLAATGGGYTF. The J gene is TRBJ1-2, the V gene TRBV4-2; TRBD1 matches at 9 bases. Losses at the gene ends were 7 bases for V and 8 bases for J; bases not matched to a gene: 17. The germline gives CDR1 LGHNA, CDR2 YNFKEQ. CDR3 length equals 16 residues.